These 20 T cell receptor beta chains share one sample of origin, sequenced in a study of regulatory T cells in long-lasting Graves disease. CDR3 regions were amplified by Arm-PCR using iRepertoire HTBI primers to build TCR beta libraries. TCRdb analysed the multiplex PCR reads with MiXCR anew, one entry per CDR3 protein. The top ten hold approximately 28% of the sample, which has some 340,000 distinct CDR3 sequences, roughly 24% seen once. Time point reported: persistent/refractory GD, antithyroid drugs over 5 years with positive TRAb. Construction of the TCR library relied on RNA isolated from PBMCs. The specimen was peripheral blood mononuclear cells (PBMCs), collected when the disease was refractory, from a patient treated with antithyroid drugs. The source of these receptors is a woman aged 35 to 49 with Graves disease.

V usage is TRBV27 and J usage is TRBJ1-2, with D possibly TRBD1 on 5 matching bases. Trimming removed 9 bases from V and 3 bases from J, with 20 bases in between. CDR1 and CDR2 from the germline V gene are MNHEY and SMNVEV (reference sequence). CDR3 length: 15 residues. CDR3 protein: CASNPGPGRDYGYTF. DNA for the CDR3: TGTGCCAGTAACCCGGGGCCGGGCAGGGACTATGGCTACACCTTC.

This clonotype came up a few times. J is TRBJ1-1 and V is TRBV7-3, with 9 bases identical to TRBD1. With 5 bases clipped from V and 0 bases from J, the junction kept 7 bases outside the gene matches. Germline-derived CDR1 and CDR2 are SGHTA and FQGTGA. The CDR3 is made up of 16 amino acids. DNA for the CDR3: TGTGCCAGCAGCCCGACCGGGACAGGGCTGAACACTGAAGCTTTCTTT. Translating it yields CASSPTGTGLNTEAFF.

This clonotype has a count of ten or more. V usage is TRBV12-3 or TRBV12-4 and J usage is TRBJ2-7; either TRBD1 or TRBD2 may fit D (5 bases each). V lost 3 bases and J lost 7, with 7 bases in between. The CDR3 totals 11 residues. CDR3 coding DNA: TGTGCCAGCAGTTTTTGGGGGGAGCAGTACTTC. Its translation is CASSFWGEQYF.

On this clonotype: A read error may produce the germline difference seen at one junction end. The chain is built from TRBV6-2 or TRBV6-3 and TRBJ2-7, with D perhaps being TRBD1 or TRBD2 (5 bases each). CDR1 and CDR2 from the germline V gene are MNHEY and SVGEGT. This CDR3 is built from 13 residues. The DNA of the CDR3 is TGTGCCACTAGTAGGGGACGCACCTACGGGCAGTACTTC. Its translation is CATSRGRTYGQYF.

This clonotype was recorded once. The CDR3 coding sequence is TGCAGTGGGAAGACAGGGGCCACTGAAGCTTTCTTT. Translated, it gives CSGKTGATEAFF. The chain employs TRBV20-1 and TRBJ1-1; 8 nucleotides agree with TRBD1. This CDR3 contains 12 residues. CDR1 and CDR2 from the germline V gene are DFQATT and SNEGSKA (reference sequence). With 7 bases clipped from V and 4 bases from J, the junction kept 5 bases outside the gene matches.

The chain couples TRBV28 to TRBJ2-2; 7 bases fit TRBD1. Unmatched junction bases numbered 11, after V lost 3 bases and J lost 7 bases. In germline, CDR1 is MDHEN, CDR2 SYDVKM. The CDR3 loop spans 16 amino acids. The CDR3 DNA follows: TGTGCCAGCAGTTTTTCAACAGGGGCACTCGGCGGGGAGCTGTTTTTT. This gives the protein CASSFSTGALGGELFF.

The genes are TRBV29-1 and TRBJ1-4; weak D call: TRBD1 (5 bases). Germline V gives CDR1 SQVTM, CDR2 ANQGSEA. Trimming removed 7 bases from V and 2 bases from J, with 14 bases in between. The CDR3 has 14 residues. CDR3 residues: CSAAGPRTNEKLFF. In DNA, the CDR3 is TGCAGCGCAGCAGGGCCGAGGACTAATGAAAAACTGTTTTTT.

This clonotype was detected many times. The CDR3 DNA sequence: TGTGCCAGCAGCTTAGATGCTAGCGGGATGGTCCGCGATGAGCAGTTCTTC. It encodes CASSLDASGMVRDEQFF. This rearrangement joins TRBV11-2 to TRBJ2-1, with 9 nucleotides matching TRBD2. The V and J ends lost 0 bases and 8 bases, in that order; junction bases with no gene match: 11. The CDR3 covers 17 residues. Germline loops: CDR1 SGHAT, CDR2 FQNNGV.

This clonotype appeared many times. This chain joins TRBV20-1 and TRBJ1-1, with TRBD1 as a possible D gene (6 bases). CDR3 length equals 14 residues. Germline V gene sequence: CDR1 DFQATT, CDR2 SNEGSKA (reference sequence). Trimming pared 0 bases from V and 3 bases from J, leaving 11 bases between. The CDR3 nucleotides read TGCAGTGCTAGAGATGACAGGTGGGACACTGAAGCTTTCTTT. It specifies CSARDDRWDTEAFF.

There are many counts of this clonotype. The genes are TRBV27 and TRBJ1-6; maybe TRBD1 (5 bases). The CDR3 loop spans 15 amino acids. Germline CDR1 and CDR2: MNHEY and SMNVEV (reference sequence). Trimming shortened V by 1 base and J by 10 bases, and 14 bases separated the two germline ends. The CDR3 DNA reads as TGTGCCAGCAGTTTATGGACAAGCCTGGGCTCACCCCTCCACTTT. This translates into CASSLWTSLGSPLHF.

This clonotype was found many times. The CDR3 spells CASSPTSASSYNEQFF. CDR3 sequence (DNA): TGTGCCAGCAGTCCGACTAGCGCCAGCTCCTACAATGAGCAGTTCTTC. The chain has TRBV12-3 or TRBV12-4 and TRBJ2-1; 8 bases fit TRBD2. This CDR3 comprises 16 residues. V was clipped by 5 bases and J by 0 bases; unmatched bases: 6.

This clonotype was observed at least ten times. The CDR3 spells CASSGAGDPYEQYF. The CDR3 DNA is TGTGCCAGCAGTGGGGCAGGGGACCCCTACGAGCAGTACTTC. The V and J genes are TRBV2 and TRBJ2-7; a weak D match, TRBD1 (6 bases). CDR1 is SNHLY, CDR2 FYNNEI, per germline. The V end was cut by 4 bases, the J end by 2 bases, with 12 bases between. This CDR3 comprises 14 residues.

The genes are TRBV7-8 and TRBJ1-5; possible D gene TRBD1, 5 bases. CDR3 length: 16 residues. Between the trimmed V and J ends, which lost 2 bases and 0 bases, there was a span of 11 bases. CDR1 is SGHVS, CDR2 FQNEAQ, per germline. CDR3: CASSLFSGISNQPQHF. The CDR3 DNA reads as TGTGCCAGCAGCTTATTCTCAGGGATTAGCAATCAGCCCCAGCATTTT. Full variable domain (remainder filled in from reference TRBV7-8 and TRBJ1-5): GAGVSQSPRYKVAKRGQDVALRCDPISGHVSLFWYQQALGQGPEFLTYFQNEAQLDKSGLPSDRFFAERPEGSVSTLKIQRTQQEDSAVYLCASSLFSGISNQPQHFGDGTRLSIL.

This clonotype was picked up many times. This rearrangement joins TRBV28 to TRBJ2-5; D is uncertain. The germline CDR1 and CDR2 sequences are MDHEN and SYDVKM. This CDR3 region has 11 residues. Trimming stripped 7 bases from V and 3 bases from J, with 6 bases between. CDR3 DNA sequence: TGTGCCAGCACCGATAAAGAGACCCAGTACTTC. Its translation is CASTDKETQYF.

There are many counts of this clonotype. This chain joins TRBV28 and TRBJ1-5, with TRBD1 identical over 8 bases. CDR1 and CDR2 from the germline V gene are MDHEN and SYDVKM. The junction had 5 bases not matched to a gene; V was cut back by 10 bases and J by 6 bases. CDR3 length equals 12 residues. The CDR3 DNA is TGTGCCACTAGGACAGGGACTCAGCCCCAGCATTTT. Protein sequence: CATRTGTQPQHF.

This clonotype has only one observation. V usage is TRBV20-1 and J usage is TRBJ2-3; 8 bases fit TRBD2. Germline lookup yields CDR1 DFQATT and CDR2 SNEGSKA (reference sequence). The CDR3 has 14 amino acids. The V gene end was trimmed by 1 base and the J gene end by 6 bases; junction bases not matched to a gene: 6. The CDR3 reads CSARGTGGGDTQYF. CDR3 DNA: TGCAGTGCTAGAGGAACGGGAGGGGGTGATACGCAGTATTTT.

This clonotype was seen many times. V usage is TRBV28 and J usage is TRBJ2-7, with D perhaps TRBD2 (5 bases). Trimming left V 3 bases short and J 3 bases short, with 15 bases between. In germline, CDR1 is MDHEN, CDR2 SYDVKM. This CDR3 is built from 15 residues. The CDR3, as DNA: TGTGCCAGCAGTTTTCGTGGGAGAAGGCACTACGAGCAGTACTTC. Residues: CASSFRGRRHYEQYF.

This clonotype appeared many times. The CDR3 is CASSGTHPYEQYF. CDR3 nucleotides: TGTGCCAGCAGCGGGACTCACCCCTACGAGCAGTACTTC. The V and J genes are TRBV6-1 and TRBJ2-7; D possibly corresponds to TRBD2 (6 bases). CDR3 length: 13 amino acids. Germline V gene lookup returns CDR1 MNHNS and CDR2 SASEGT. Trimming removed 6 bases at V and 2 bases at J, with 11 bases between.

This chain uses TRBV28 with TRBJ2-1; D gene unclear. Germline CDR1 is MDHEN and CDR2 is SYDVKM. This CDR3 region has 16 residues. V lost 4 bases and J lost 2, with 15 bases in between. For the CDR3, the DNA is TGTGCCAGCAGTTCCGACCTAGTATTTCCCTACAATGAGCAGTTCTTC. Its protein is CASSSDLVFPYNEQFF.

This chain joins TRBV7-9 and TRBJ2-1, with 7 bases fitting TRBD1. The V gene end was trimmed by 11 bases and the J gene end by 12 bases; junction bases not matched to a gene: 13. This CDR3 region has 12 residues. The germline V gene has CDR1 SEHNR and CDR2 FQNEAQ (reference sequence). The CDR3 nucleotides read TGTGCCTCGATAGGACAGGACCCTAGGCAGTTCTTC. Amino acid sequence: CASIGQDPRQFF.